These 2 T cell receptor beta chains share one sample of origin, sequenced in a study of glioma-infiltrating T cells. TCR alpha and beta CDR3 regions were amplified from RNA using iRepertoire nested multiplex PCR. Each CDR3 protein gets one entry after TCRdb re-called the multiplex PCR reads with MiXCR. Found here are about 130,000 distinct CDR3 sequences, about 22% of them singletons; the top ten hold about a quarter. The sample taken for sequencing was glioma tissue, nonneoplastic brain tissue, or PBMCs (not recorded which). These receptor sequences come from a human donor with low-grade glioma or glioblastoma, undergoing nonglioma brain surgery, or in good health (not recorded which).

A word on this clonotype: Likely a read error: the CDR3 ends without its conserved phenylalanine or tryptophan. The chain combines TRBV3-1 with TRBJ1-2; D gene unclear. V was clipped by 0 bases and J by 0 bases, with 11 bases between them. In germline, CDR1 is LGHDT, CDR2 YNNKEL (reference sequence). The CDR3 is made up of 16 amino acids. CDR3: CASSQDLGATNYGYTL. CDR3 bases: TGTGCCAGCAGCCAAGATCTTGGTGCAACTAACTATGGCTACACCTTA.

Only a few counts were recorded for this clonotype. The chain has TRBV7-2 and TRBJ1-2; D not resolved. Trimming removed 2 bases from V and 2 bases from J, with 12 bases in between. This CDR3 is built from 15 residues. Germline lookup yields CDR1 SGHTA and CDR2 FQGNSA. For the CDR3, the DNA is TGTGCCAGCAGCTTATCATTGGGCAGAAACTATGGCTACACCTTC. Amino acid sequence: CASSLSLGRNYGYTF.